Below, one T cell receptor beta chain is given with its context. Its antigen remains unidentified. Receiving focal radiation plus CTLA-4 blockade with ipilimumab were patients who had chemo-refractory metastatic non-small-cell lung cancer. These data come from a study of radiotherapy plus CTLA-4 blockade in lung cancer. The germline V gene has CDR1 MNHEY and CDR2 SVGAGI. This CDR3 contains 12 residues. V was clipped by 8 bases and J by 5 bases, with 12 bases between them. General study results and limits: With interferon-beta, early dynamics of blood T cell clones were reported to best predict response. Blood-borne expansion of tumor-derived TCR clones followed radiotherapy plus ipilimumab.

Generated by immunoSEQ multiplex PCR, the TCRdb table keeps only in-frame clones and is missing some. Counted here are about 98,000 clones, 82% occurring once; the ten biggest clones make up around 3.7%. The sample here was peripheral blood, taken from a patient treated with radiotherapy plus ipilimumab. The J gene is TRBJ2-5, the V gene TRBV6-5; tentatively, D is TRBD2 (6 bases). This TCR was recovered from a human donor with non-small cell lung cancer who had a partial response to radiotherapy plus ipilimumab. The CDR3 spells CASGKGRETQYF. The DNA for the CDR3 is TGTGCCAGCGGAAAGGGGAGGGAGACCCAGTACTTC.